The clone carrying this T cell receptor beta chain was counted between two and nine times. Its specificity is not known. This record belongs to a study of T-cell reconstitution after alpha-beta-depleted transplantation in children. Regarding the study as a whole: Hyperexpanded clones declined; after one year, newly produced T cells mostly supplied diversity.

Preparation of the TCRbeta library used unique molecular identifiers. From the PCR reads, TCRdb called clonotypes with MiXCR, one entry per CDR3 protein. Altogether under 450,000 distinct CDR3 sequences are present, 16% being singletons, with the ten largest covering just under 30%. The CDR3 runs to 11 residues. V lost 3 bases to trimming and J lost 12 bases, with 9 bases between them. Sequences were derived from PBMCs, mostly from graft donor cells, sampled 360 days after TCRalphabeta/CD19-depleted stem cell transplant. The TCR sequence derives from a boy under two years old who had a stem cell transplant for Wiskott-Aldrich syndrome, so the T cells may come from the graft donor. V usage is TRBV12-3 or TRBV12-4 and J usage is TRBJ2-4; D is tentatively TRBD1 or TRBD2 (5 bases each). The CDR3 nucleotides read TGTGCCAGCAGTTTTACGGGGCCTCAGTACTTC. Amino acid sequence: CASSFTGPQYF.